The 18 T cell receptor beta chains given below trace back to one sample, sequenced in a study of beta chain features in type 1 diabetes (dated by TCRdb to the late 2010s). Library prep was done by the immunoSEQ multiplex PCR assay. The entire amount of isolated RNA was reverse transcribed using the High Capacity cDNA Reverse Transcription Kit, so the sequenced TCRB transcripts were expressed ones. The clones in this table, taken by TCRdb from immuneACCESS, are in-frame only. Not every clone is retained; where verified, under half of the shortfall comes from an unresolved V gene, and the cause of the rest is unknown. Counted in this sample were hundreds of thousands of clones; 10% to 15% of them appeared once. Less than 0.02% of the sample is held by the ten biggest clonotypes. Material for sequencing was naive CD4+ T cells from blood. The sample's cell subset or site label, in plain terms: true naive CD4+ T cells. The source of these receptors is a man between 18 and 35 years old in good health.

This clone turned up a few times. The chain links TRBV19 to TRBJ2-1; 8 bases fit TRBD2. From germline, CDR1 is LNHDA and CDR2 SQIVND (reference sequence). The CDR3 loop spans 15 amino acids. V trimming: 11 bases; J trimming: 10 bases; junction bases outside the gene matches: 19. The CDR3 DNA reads TGTGCCTCCCGGGGGGGCAGGGCCCTCCTAGGGGAGCAGTTCTTC. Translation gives CASRGGRALLGEQFF.

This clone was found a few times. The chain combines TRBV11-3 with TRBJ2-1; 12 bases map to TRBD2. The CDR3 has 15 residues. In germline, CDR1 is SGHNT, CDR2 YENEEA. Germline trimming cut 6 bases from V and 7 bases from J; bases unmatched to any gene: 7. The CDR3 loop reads CASSPSGRGTNEQFF. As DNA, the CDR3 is TGTGCCAGCAGTCCTAGCGGGAGGGGTACAAATGAGCAGTTCTTC.

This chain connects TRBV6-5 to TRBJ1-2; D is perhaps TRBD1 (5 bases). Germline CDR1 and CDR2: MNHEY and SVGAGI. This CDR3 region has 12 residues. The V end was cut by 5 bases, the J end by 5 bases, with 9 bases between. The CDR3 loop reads CASSTDRYGYTF. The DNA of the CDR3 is TGTGCCAGCAGTACCGACAGATATGGCTACACCTTC.

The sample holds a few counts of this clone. CDR3 protein: CASSLTTGAYEQYF. CDR3 in DNA: TGTGCCAGCAGCTTAACTACAGGGGCCTACGAGCAGTACTTC. The rearrangement uses TRBV5-5 and TRBJ2-7; 7 nucleotides agree with TRBD1. The CDR3 has 14 residues. V shed 2 bases and J 2 bases; nucleotides not matched to a gene: 4. Germline V gene sequence: CDR1 SGHKS, CDR2 YYEKEE (reference sequence).

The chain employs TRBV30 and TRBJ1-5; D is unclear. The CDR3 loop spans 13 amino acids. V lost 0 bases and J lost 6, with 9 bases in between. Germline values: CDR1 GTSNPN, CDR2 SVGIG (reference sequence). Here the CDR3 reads CAWSVLASQPQHF. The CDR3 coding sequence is TGTGCCTGGAGTGTACTCGCAAGTCAGCCCCAGCATTTT.

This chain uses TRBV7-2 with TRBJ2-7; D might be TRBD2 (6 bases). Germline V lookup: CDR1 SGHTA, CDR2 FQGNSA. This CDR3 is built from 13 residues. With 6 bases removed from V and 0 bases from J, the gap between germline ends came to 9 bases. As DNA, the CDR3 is TGTGCCAGCAGTATGGACTACTCCTACGAGCAGTACTTC. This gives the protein CASSMDYSYEQYF.

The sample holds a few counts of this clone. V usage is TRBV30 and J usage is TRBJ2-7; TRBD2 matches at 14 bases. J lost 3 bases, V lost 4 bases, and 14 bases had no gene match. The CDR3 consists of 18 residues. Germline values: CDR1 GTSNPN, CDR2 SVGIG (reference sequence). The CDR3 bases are TGTGCCTGGAACCGGGGCTCGCCGACTAGCGGGAGGGGCTACGAGCAGTACTTC. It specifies CAWNRGSPTSGRGYEQYF.

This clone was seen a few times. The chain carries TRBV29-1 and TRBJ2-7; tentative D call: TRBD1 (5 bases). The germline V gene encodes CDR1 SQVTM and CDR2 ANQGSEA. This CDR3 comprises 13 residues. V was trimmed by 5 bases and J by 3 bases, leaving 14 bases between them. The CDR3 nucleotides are TGCAGCGTTTTGGGGCATGCCCGCTACGAGCAGTACTTC. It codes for CSVLGHARYEQYF.

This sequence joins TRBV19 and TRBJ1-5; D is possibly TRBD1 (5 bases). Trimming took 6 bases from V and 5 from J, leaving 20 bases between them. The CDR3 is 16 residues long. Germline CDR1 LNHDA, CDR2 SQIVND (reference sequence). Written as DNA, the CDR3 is TGTGCCAGTAGCATCGGGACTCAGCGCAACTATCAGCCCCAGCATTTT. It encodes CASSIGTQRNYQPQHF.

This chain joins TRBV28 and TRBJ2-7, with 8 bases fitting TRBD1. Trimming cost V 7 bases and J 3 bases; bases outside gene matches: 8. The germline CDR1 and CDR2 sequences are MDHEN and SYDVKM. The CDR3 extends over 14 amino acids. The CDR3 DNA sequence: TGTGCCAGCACCCCGACAGGGGAAGACTACGAGCAGTACTTC. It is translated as CASTPTGEDYEQYF.

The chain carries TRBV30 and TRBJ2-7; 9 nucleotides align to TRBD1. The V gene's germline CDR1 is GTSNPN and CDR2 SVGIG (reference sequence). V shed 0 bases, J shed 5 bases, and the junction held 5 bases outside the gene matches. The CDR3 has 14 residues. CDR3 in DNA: TGTGCCTGGAGTGTAACAGGGGGCATAAACGAGCAGTACTTC. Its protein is CAWSVTGGINEQYF.

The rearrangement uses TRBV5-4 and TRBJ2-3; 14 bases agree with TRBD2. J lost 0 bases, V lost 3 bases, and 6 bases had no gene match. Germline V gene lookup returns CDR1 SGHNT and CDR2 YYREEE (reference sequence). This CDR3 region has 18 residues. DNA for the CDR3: TGTGCCAGCAGCTCGGGACTAGCGGGGGCCCCGAGCACAGATACGCAGTATTTT. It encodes CASSSGLAGAPSTDTQYF.

The CDR3 reads CASSEGGTQYF. In nucleotides, the CDR3 is TGTGCCAGCAGTGAAGGAGGTACGCAGTATTTT. The chain has TRBV6-1 and TRBJ2-3; no definite D call. V was clipped by 1 base and J by 8 bases, with 4 bases between them. The germline gives CDR1 MNHNS, CDR2 SASEGT. CDR3 length: 11 amino acids.

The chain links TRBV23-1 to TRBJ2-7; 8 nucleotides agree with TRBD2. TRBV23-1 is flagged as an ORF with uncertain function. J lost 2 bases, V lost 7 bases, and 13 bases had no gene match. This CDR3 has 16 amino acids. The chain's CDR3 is CASTTRGIAGTYEQYF. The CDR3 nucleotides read TGCGCCAGCACCACCAGGGGAATAGCGGGGACCTACGAGCAGTACTTC.

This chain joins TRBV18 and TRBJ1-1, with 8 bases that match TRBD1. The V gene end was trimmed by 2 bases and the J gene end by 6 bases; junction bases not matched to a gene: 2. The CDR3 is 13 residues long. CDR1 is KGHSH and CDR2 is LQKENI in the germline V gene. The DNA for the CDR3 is TGTGCCAGCTCACCAGGGACAGGAGCTGAAGCTTTCTTT. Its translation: CASSPGTGAEAFF.

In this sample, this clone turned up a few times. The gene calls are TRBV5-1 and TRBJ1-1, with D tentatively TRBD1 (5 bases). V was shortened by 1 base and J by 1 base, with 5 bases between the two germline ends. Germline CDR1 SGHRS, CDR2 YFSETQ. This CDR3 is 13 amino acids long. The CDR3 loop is CASSLQGNTEAFF. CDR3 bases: TGCGCCAGCAGCTTGCAGGGGAACACTGAAGCTTTCTTT.

The CDR3 DNA reads as TGTGCCAGCAGTACTCTTAGGGGCAGCAACACTGAAGCTTTCTTT. This encodes CASSTLRGSNTEAFF. The rearrangement joins TRBV27 to TRBJ1-1, with D possibly TRBD1 on 5 matching bases. The germline V gene has CDR1 MNHEY and CDR2 SMNVEV (reference sequence). The CDR3 is 15 residues long. Trimming took off 5 bases at V and 2 bases at J, with 15 bases between the two ends.

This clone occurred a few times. DNA for the CDR3: TGTGCCAGCAGCCTGACAGGTAACACTGAAGCTTTCTTT. Its protein product is CASSLTGNTEAFF. This sequence joins TRBV7-9 and TRBJ1-1; TRBD1 is a possible D gene (6 bases). Trimming cost V 5 bases and J 2 bases, with 9 bases left between them. Per the germline V gene, CDR1 is SEHNR and CDR2 is FQNEAQ (reference sequence). The CDR3 loop spans 13 amino acids. The variable domain in full, completed from reference TRBV7-9 and TRBJ1-1, reads DTGVSQNPRHKITKRGQNVTFRCDPISEHNRLYWYRQTLGQGPEFLTYFQNEAQLEKSRLLSDRFSAERPKGSFSTLEIQRTEQGDSAMYLCASSLTGNTEAFFGQGTRLTVV.